This T cell receptor (beta chain) appears in the sequencing data of a study of T cell clonotyping in hematopoietic cell transplantation. The method was immunoSEQ multiplex PCR; TCRdb's version includes in-frame clones alone and lacks a portion of them. The data contain about 12,000 clones, about 93% of them seen just once; the ten biggest clones take up 1.2%. General study results and limits: Few recipient clonotypes overlapped donors; over 97% were de novo at given depth. Broader posttransplant TCR repertoire diversity was predicted by graft donor and pretransplant recipient Inverse Simpson Index values.

Turning to this clone: Its target is not known.

The germline gives CDR1 MGHRA, CDR2 YSYEKL. The CDR3 runs to 14 residues. V trimming: 2 bases; J trimming: 5 bases; junction bases outside the gene matches: 4. This clonotype was obtained from a young man in good health. Some clones in this sample may be carry-over from other donors' samples. Specimen: peripheral blood mononuclear cells. This rearrangement joins TRBV4-1 to TRBJ2-5; 8 bases map to TRBD1. The CDR3 loop is CASSQRDRLETQYF. The CDR3 bases are TGCGCCAGCAGCCAACGGGACAGGCTGGAGACCCAGTACTTC.